Following are 20 T cell receptor beta chains from one sample sequenced in a study of T-cell reconstitution after alpha-beta-depleted transplantation in children. As it was prepared, the TCRbeta library received unique molecular identifiers. TCRdb re-analysed the PCR reads in MiXCR, keeping a single row per CDR3 protein. The data hold approximately 500,000 distinct CDR3 sequences, with about a quarter observed a single time. Sequenced material: PBMCs, taken before TCRalphabeta/CD19-depleted stem cell transplant. The receptors shown here come from a boy in the first two years of life with Wiskott-Aldrich syndrome, due to receive a stem cell transplant.

In its sample, this clonotype was seen a few times. V usage is TRBV7-2 and J usage is TRBJ2-2; weak D call: TRBD2 (5 bases). Trimming removed 5 bases from V and 3 bases from J, with 13 bases in between. The CDR3 consists of 15 residues. The germline CDR1 and CDR2 sequences are SGHTA and FQGNSA. CDR3 residues: CASSEGKRYTGELFF. CDR3 nucleotide sequence: TGTGCCAGCAGCGAAGGGAAGCGGTACACCGGGGAGCTGTTTTTT.

The chain carries TRBV20-1 and TRBJ2-1; 7 positions match TRBD1. Unmatched junction bases numbered 7, after V lost 5 bases and J lost 0 bases. The germline CDR1 and CDR2 sequences are DFQATT and SNEGSKA (reference sequence). The CDR3 loop spans 15 amino acids. The chain's CDR3 is CSAGTRQGSYNEQFF. DNA of the CDR3: TGCAGTGCTGGGACCCGACAGGGCTCCTACAATGAGCAGTTCTTC.

This clonotype was counted ten times or more. CDR3 sequence: CASSYVGLAGDGTDTQYF. The CDR3 region has the DNA TGTGCCAGCAGTTACGTTGGACTAGCGGGAGACGGCACAGATACGCAGTATTTT. The rearrangement links TRBV6-2 or TRBV6-3 to TRBJ2-3; 13 bases fit TRBD2. Germline CDR1 reads MNHEY; CDR2 reads SVGEGT. The CDR3 covers 18 residues. J lost 1 base, V lost 2 bases, and 6 bases had no gene match.

The chain carries TRBV10-2 and TRBJ1-5, with D tentatively TRBD1 (5 bases). V lost 6 bases to trimming and J lost 4 bases, with 13 bases between them. CDR1 and CDR2 from the germline V gene are WSHSY and SAAADI. The length of the CDR3 is 14 residues. The CDR3 protein is CASSQGSWNQPQHF. CDR3 nucleotide sequence: TGCGCCAGCAGCCAGGGTTCTTGGAATCAGCCCCAGCATTTT.

This clonotype was seen only a few times. The chain has TRBV7-9 and TRBJ2-7; D possibly corresponds to TRBD1 (6 bases). The CDR3 is made up of 16 amino acids. Germline V CDR1 and CDR2: SEHNR, FQNEAQ (reference sequence). Trimming removed 5 bases from V and 3 bases from J, with 20 bases in between. The CDR3 sequence is CASSAKDRSPLYEQYF. Written as DNA, the CDR3 is TGTGCCAGCAGCGCGAAAGACAGGAGCCCTCTCTACGAGCAGTACTTC.

The chain joins TRBV20-1 to TRBJ2-5; D gene uncertain. The CDR3 sequence is 11 residues long. The V gene lost 5 bases and the J gene lost 5 bases, with 9 bases spanning the gap. From germline, CDR1 is DFQATT and CDR2 SNEGSKA (reference sequence). CDR3 coding DNA: TGCAGTGCTGGGATTGTGGAGACCCAGTACTTC. Protein: CSAGIVETQYF.

The chain carries TRBV5-1 and TRBJ2-5, with D perhaps matching TRBD1 (5 bases). The germline gives CDR1 SGHRS, CDR2 YFSETQ. This CDR3 has 14 amino acids. The V end was cut by 4 bases, the J end by 1 base, with 11 bases between. The CDR3 DNA sequence: TGCGCCAGCAGCCAGGGCGGAACCCAAGAGACCCAGTACTTC. Translating gives CASSQGGTQETQYF. The full variable domain, with the rest looked up from reference TRBV5-1 and TRBJ2-5, is KAGVTQTPRYLIKTRGQQVTLSCSPISGHRSVSWYQQTPGQGLQFLFEYFSETQRNKGNFPGRFSGRQFSNSRSEMNVSTLELGDSALYLCASSQGGTQETQYFGPGTRLLVL.

The V gene is TRBV30, the J gene TRBJ1-2, with 7 bases fitting TRBD1. CDR1 is GTSNPN, CDR2 SVGIG, per germline (reference sequence). V gave up 0 bases and J gave up 2 bases; unmatched junction bases: 12. The CDR3 extends over 17 amino acids. The chain's CDR3 is CAWSVPGTEARNYGYTF. The CDR3 DNA is TGTGCCTGGAGTGTACCGGGGACAGAAGCAAGGAACTATGGCTACACCTTC.

Only a few counts were recorded for this clonotype. The chain recombines TRBV5-8 with TRBJ2-1; the D gene is possibly TRBD1 (5 bases). The CDR3 sequence is 14 residues long. V shed 2 bases and J shed 2 bases, with 8 bases lying between them. CDR1 and CDR2 from the germline V gene are SGHTS and YDEGEE. The CDR3 spells CASSFGRAYNEQFF. The CDR3 DNA follows: TGTGCCAGCAGCTTCGGCAGGGCCTACAATGAGCAGTTCTTC.

This clonotype was counted only a few times. The V call is TRBV7-9, the J call TRBJ2-7, with TRBD1 identical over 8 bases. The CDR3 has 15 residues. V gave up 1 base and J gave up 5 bases; unmatched junction bases: 7. In germline, CDR1 is SEHNR, CDR2 FQNEAQ (reference sequence). Here the CDR3 DNA reads TGTGCCAGCAGCTTAGGATTACAGGGGGGCAACGAGCAGTACTTC. This translates into CASSLGLQGGNEQYF. The full variable domain, in which reference TRBV7-9 and TRBJ2-7 provide the parts outside the CDR3, is DTGVSQNPRHKITKRGQNVTFRCDPISEHNRLYWYRQTLGQGPEFLTYFQNEAQLEKSRLLSDRFSAERPKGSFSTLEIQRTEQGDSAMYLCASSLGLQGGNEQYFGPGTRLTVT.

The V call is TRBV7-3, the J call TRBJ2-3; TRBD2 matches 10 bases. The CDR3 has 16 residues. Germline CDR1 SGHTA, CDR2 FQGTGA. V trimming: 1 base; J trimming: 0 bases; junction bases outside the gene matches: 1. CDR3 in amino acids: CASSLILAGSTDTQYF. The CDR3 DNA follows: TGTGCCAGCAGCTTAATACTAGCGGGAAGCACAGATACGCAGTATTTT.

The CDR3 region is CAISDLSGGITDTQYF. Here the CDR3 DNA reads TGTGCCATCAGTGATTTAAGCGGGGGTATCACAGATACGCAGTATTTT. The rearrangement links TRBV10-3 to TRBJ2-3, with 8 bases aligning to TRBD2. J gave up 2 bases and V 3 bases, and 7 bases lay outside the gene matches. The CDR3 length is 16 residues. Germline loops: CDR1 ENHRY, CDR2 SYGVKD.

As concerns this clonotype: The junction shows a germline mismatch at one end, possibly a read error. The rearrangement joins TRBV12-3 or TRBV12-4 to TRBJ1-2; D may be TRBD1 (5 bases). The CDR3 contains 14 residues. The CDR3 region is CAISSAGALYGYTF. DNA of the CDR3: TGTGCCATCAGTTCGGCCGGGGCCCTCTATGGCTACACCTTC.

The J gene is TRBJ2-2, the V gene TRBV4-1, with D perhaps TRBD2 (5 bases). The CDR3 runs to 15 residues. Germline V CDR1 and CDR2: MGHRA, YSYEKL. With 1 base removed from V and 6 bases from J, the gap between germline ends came to 12 bases. In DNA form, the CDR3 reads TGCGCCAGCAGCCAAGCTGAGGGTTTGCCCGGGGAGCTGTTTTTT. Its translation is CASSQAEGLPGELFF.

This clonotype has more than one count but fewer than ten. The J gene is TRBJ2-1, the V gene TRBV20-1; 12 bases fit TRBD2. The CDR3 is 14 amino acids. The germline gives CDR1 DFQATT, CDR2 SNEGSKA (reference sequence). The trim removed 5 bases at V and 8 bases at J, leaving 7 bases unmatched. This chain's CDR3 is CSALGTSGFYEQFF. The DNA for the CDR3 is TGCAGTGCTCTCGGGACTAGCGGGTTCTATGAGCAGTTCTTC.

This clonotype was recorded only once. The V gene is TRBV20-1, the J gene TRBJ2-7, with 7 bases identical to TRBD1. The V gene end was trimmed by 0 bases and the J gene end by 4 bases; junction bases not matched to a gene: 9. This CDR3 region has 15 residues. Per the germline V gene, CDR1 is DFQATT and CDR2 is SNEGSKA (reference sequence). The CDR3 protein is CSARDWQGVSYEQYF. CDR3 sequence (DNA): TGCAGTGCTAGAGATTGGCAGGGGGTTTCGTACGAGCAGTACTTC.

V and J are TRBV20-1 and TRBJ2-7, with 11 bases identical to TRBD1. CDR1 is DFQATT and CDR2 is SNEGSKA in the germline V gene (reference sequence). V lost 5 bases, J lost 5 bases, and 11 bases stayed unmatched. This CDR3 spans 15 amino acids. The CDR3 sequence is CSAHGTGQGVHEQYF. DNA for the CDR3: TGCAGTGCTCACGGGACGGGACAGGGGGTCCACGAGCAGTACTTC.

The rearrangement joins TRBV20-1 to TRBJ2-1; TRBD2 agrees at 7 bases. The V gene end was trimmed by 3 bases and the J gene end by 9 bases; junction bases not matched to a gene: 14. This CDR3 region has 15 residues. Per the germline V gene, CDR1 is DFQATT and CDR2 is SNEGSKA (reference sequence). CDR3 sequence (DNA): TGCAGTGCTAGCGCTGTGGGAGGGCCGGTCGGTGAGCAGTTCTTC. It encodes CSASAVGGPVGEQFF.

This clonotype was counted only a few times. The chain joins TRBV30 to TRBJ2-2, with TRBD2 matching over 11 bases. J gave up 0 bases and V 4 bases, and 4 bases lay outside the gene matches. The CDR3 contains 16 residues. Germline lookup yields CDR1 GTSNPN and CDR2 SVGIG (reference sequence). The CDR3 region is CAWNRGLAANTGELFF. The CDR3 coding sequence is TGTGCCTGGAATCGGGGACTAGCGGCGAACACCGGGGAGCTGTTTTTT.

V and J are TRBV27 and TRBJ2-2; D is ambiguous. V was shortened by 4 bases and J by 3 bases, with 6 bases between the two germline ends. Germline V lookup: CDR1 MNHEY, CDR2 SMNVEV (reference sequence). CDR3 length equals 13 residues. In nucleotides, the CDR3 is TGTGCCAGCAGTTCATCCTACACCGGGGAGCTGTTTTTT. Its translation: CASSSSYTGELFF.